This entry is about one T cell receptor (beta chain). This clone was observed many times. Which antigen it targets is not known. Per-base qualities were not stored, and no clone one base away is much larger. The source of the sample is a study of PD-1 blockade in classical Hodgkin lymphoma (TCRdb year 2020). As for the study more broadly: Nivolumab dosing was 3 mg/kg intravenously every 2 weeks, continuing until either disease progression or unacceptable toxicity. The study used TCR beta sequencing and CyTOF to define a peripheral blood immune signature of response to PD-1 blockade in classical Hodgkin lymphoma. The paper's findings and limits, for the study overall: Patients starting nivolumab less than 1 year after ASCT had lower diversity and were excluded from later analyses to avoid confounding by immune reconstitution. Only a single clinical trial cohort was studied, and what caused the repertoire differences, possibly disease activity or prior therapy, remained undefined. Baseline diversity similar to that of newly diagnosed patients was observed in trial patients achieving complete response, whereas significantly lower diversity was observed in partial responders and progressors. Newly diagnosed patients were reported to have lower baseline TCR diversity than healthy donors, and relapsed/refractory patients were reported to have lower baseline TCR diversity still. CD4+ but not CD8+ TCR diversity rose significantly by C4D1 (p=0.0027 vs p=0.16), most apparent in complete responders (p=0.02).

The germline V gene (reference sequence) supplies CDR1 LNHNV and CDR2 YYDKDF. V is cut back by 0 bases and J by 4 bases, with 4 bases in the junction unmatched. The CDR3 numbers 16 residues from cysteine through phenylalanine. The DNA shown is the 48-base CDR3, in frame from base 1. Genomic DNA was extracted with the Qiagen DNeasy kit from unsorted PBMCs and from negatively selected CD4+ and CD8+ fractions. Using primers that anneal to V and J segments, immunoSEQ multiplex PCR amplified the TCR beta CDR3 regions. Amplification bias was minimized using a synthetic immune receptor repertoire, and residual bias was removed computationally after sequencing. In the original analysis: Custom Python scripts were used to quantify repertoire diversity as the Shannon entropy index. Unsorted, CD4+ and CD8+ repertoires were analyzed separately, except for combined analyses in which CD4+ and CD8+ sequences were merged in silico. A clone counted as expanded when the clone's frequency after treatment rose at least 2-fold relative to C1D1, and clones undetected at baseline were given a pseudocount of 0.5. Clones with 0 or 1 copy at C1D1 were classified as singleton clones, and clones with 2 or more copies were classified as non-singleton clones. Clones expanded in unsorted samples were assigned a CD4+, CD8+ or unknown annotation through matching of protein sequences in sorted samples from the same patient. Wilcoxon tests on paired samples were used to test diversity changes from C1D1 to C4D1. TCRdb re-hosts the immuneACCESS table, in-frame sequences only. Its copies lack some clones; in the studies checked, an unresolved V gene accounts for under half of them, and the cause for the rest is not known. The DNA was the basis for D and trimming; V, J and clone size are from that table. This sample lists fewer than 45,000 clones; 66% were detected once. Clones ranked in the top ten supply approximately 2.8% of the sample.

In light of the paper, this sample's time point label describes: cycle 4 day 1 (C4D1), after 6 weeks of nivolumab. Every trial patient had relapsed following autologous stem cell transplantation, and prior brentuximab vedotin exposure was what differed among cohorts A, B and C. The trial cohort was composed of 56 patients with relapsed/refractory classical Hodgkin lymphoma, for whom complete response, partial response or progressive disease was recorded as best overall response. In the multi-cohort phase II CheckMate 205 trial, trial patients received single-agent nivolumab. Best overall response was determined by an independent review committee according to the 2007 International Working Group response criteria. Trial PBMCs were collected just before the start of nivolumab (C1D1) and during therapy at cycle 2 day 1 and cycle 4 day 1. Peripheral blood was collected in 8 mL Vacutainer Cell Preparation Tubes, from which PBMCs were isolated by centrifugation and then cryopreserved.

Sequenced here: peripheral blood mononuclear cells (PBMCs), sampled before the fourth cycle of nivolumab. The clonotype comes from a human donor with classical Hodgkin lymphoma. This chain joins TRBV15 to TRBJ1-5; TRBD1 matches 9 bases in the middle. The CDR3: CATSRDLGQGNQPQHF. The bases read TGTGCCACCAGCAGAGATCTGGGACAGGGTAATCAGCCCCAGCATTTT.